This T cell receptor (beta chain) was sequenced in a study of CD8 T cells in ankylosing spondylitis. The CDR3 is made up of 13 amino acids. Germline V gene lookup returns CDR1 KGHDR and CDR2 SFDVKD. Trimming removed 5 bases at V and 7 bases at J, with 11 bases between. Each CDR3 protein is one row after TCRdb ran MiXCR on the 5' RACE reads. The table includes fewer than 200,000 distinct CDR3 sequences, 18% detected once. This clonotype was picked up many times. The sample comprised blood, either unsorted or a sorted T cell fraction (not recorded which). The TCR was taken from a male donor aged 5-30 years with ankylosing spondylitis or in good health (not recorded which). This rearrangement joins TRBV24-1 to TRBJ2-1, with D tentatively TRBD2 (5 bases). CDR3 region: CATSVRWENEQFF. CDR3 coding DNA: TGTGCCACCAGTGTACGGTGGGAGAATGAGCAGTTCTTC.